The 25 T cell receptor beta chains reported below all come from one sample, sequenced in a study of T cell repertoires in cytomegalovirus infection. TCRdb recomputed calls from the reads with MiXCR, one row per CDR3 protein. The table includes approximately 730,000 distinct CDR3 sequences, about 27% detected once. Their antigens remain unidentified. Sample: cultured CD8+ T cells from PBMCs, taken from culture after CMV antigen stimulation. The receptors were sampled from a human donor in good health (CMV status not recorded). Some clones in this sample may be carry-over from other donors' samples.

This chain joins TRBV6-1 and TRBJ2-3; 8 nucleotides match TRBD1. The CDR3 covers 14 residues. Germline CDR1 is MNHNS and CDR2 is SASEGT. Unmatched junction bases numbered 8, after V lost 10 bases and J lost 2 bases. DNA for the CDR3: TGTGCCACTAAGGACAGGGTCCCCACAGATACGCAGTATTTT. This gives the protein CATKDRVPTDTQYF.

The J gene is TRBJ1-1, the V gene TRBV9; possible D gene TRBD1, 6 bases. CDR1 is SGDLS and CDR2 is YYNGEE in the germline V gene. The CDR3 sequence is 13 residues long. Trimming pared 3 bases from V and 6 bases from J, leaving 12 bases between. The CDR3 is CASSEGDVPEAFF. The CDR3 region has the DNA TGTGCCAGCAGCGAGGGGGATGTGCCTGAAGCTTTCTTT.

This clonotype occurred a few times. This sequence joins TRBV27 and TRBJ2-2; 8 nucleotides agree with TRBD2. Trimming removed 5 bases from V and 0 bases from J; junction bases left unmatched: 5. This CDR3 contains 16 residues. CDR1 and CDR2 from the germline V gene are MNHEY and SMNVEV (reference sequence). The CDR3 bases are TGTGCCAGCAGTGCACGACTAGCGACGAACACCGGGGAGCTGTTTTTT. Translating gives CASSARLATNTGELFF.

The table lists this clonotype with many counts. V usage is TRBV7-6 and J usage is TRBJ2-1; possibly TRBD2 for D (6 bases). The V end was cut by 5 bases, the J end by 3 bases, with 17 bases between. Germline CDR1 and CDR2: SGHVS and FNYEAQ. This CDR3 contains 16 residues. In nucleotides, the CDR3 is TGTGCCAGCAGCCCCAGACTAGGACTTCTCTACAATGAGCAGTTCTTC. Protein: CASSPRLGLLYNEQFF.

This clonotype was seen more than once but under ten times. The chain recombines TRBV7-2 with TRBJ2-1; D remains unclear. The CDR3 sequence is 13 residues long. Trimming left V 2 bases short and J 6 bases short, with 8 bases between. Germline V gene lookup returns CDR1 SGHTA and CDR2 FQGNSA. Here the CDR3 DNA reads TGTGCCAGCAGCTTAAATTACCGCAATGAGCAGTTCTTC. Translation: CASSLNYRNEQFF.

This clonotype was counted between two and nine times. This chain joins TRBV27 and TRBJ2-7; D is possibly TRBD1 (5 bases). CDR3 length equals 14 residues. Trimming shortened V by 6 bases and J by 2 bases, and 14 bases separated the two germline ends. Germline CDR1 MNHEY, CDR2 SMNVEV (reference sequence). The CDR3 nucleotides read TGTGCCAGCAGGTTGTACCCAGGGCCCTACGAGCAGTACGTC. Encoded protein: CASRLYPGPYEQYV.

This clonotype was detected a few times. V is TRBV2 and J is TRBJ2-3, with a possible D match to TRBD2 (7 bases). Germline lookup yields CDR1 SNHLY and CDR2 FYNNEI. Trimming removed 3 bases from V and 0 bases from J, with 13 bases in between. This CDR3 region has 16 residues. For the CDR3, the DNA is TGTGCCAGCAGTGAGTGGCGGGGGCCTAGCACAGATACGCAGTATTTT. This encodes CASSEWRGPSTDTQYF.

This clonotype was seen many times. This chain joins TRBV7-3 and TRBJ1-1; D is uncertain. The V and J ends lost 3 bases and 4 bases respectively, with 12 bases between them. The germline V gene encodes CDR1 SGHTA and CDR2 FQGTGA. The CDR3 contains 14 residues. For the CDR3, the DNA is TGTGCCAGCAGCTTCCAGTTACAAGGCACTGAAGCTTTCTTT. This translates into CASSFQLQGTEAFF.

This clonotype was counted only a few times. The chain joins TRBV4-2 to TRBJ1-6, with D possibly matching TRBD1 (5 bases). CDR3 size: 16 residues. The V gene lost 0 bases and the J gene lost 7 bases, with 13 bases spanning the gap. Germline-derived CDR1 and CDR2 are LGHNA and YNFKEQ. Here the CDR3 reads CASSQEWGVENSPLHF. In DNA, the CDR3 is TGTGCCAGCAGCCAAGAATGGGGGGTAGAGAATTCACCCCTCCACTTT.

The chain links TRBV9 to TRBJ1-5; D is unclear. The length of the CDR3 is 14 residues. Trimming took off 4 bases at V and 7 bases at J, with 15 bases between the two ends. The germline CDR1 and CDR2 sequences are SGDLS and YYNGEE. CDR3 region: CASSPWTHGQPQHF. In DNA, the CDR3 is TGTGCCAGCAGCCCGTGGACCCATGGGCAGCCCCAGCATTTT.

The gene calls are TRBV4-3 and TRBJ1-5; D gene ambiguous. V lost 0 bases, J lost 7 bases, and 7 bases lay in between. The CDR3 consists of 13 residues. CDR1 LGHNA and CDR2 YSLEER come from the germline V gene. The CDR3 sequence: CASSQDLYQPQHF. The CDR3 nucleotides are TGCGCCAGCAGCCAAGATCTGTACCAGCCCCAGCATTTT.

The chain carries TRBV6-1 and TRBJ2-5; weak D call: TRBD1 (5 bases). The CDR3 length is 14 residues. V lost 6 bases, J lost 3 bases, and 14 bases lay in between. Germline V gene sequence: CDR1 MNHNS, CDR2 SASEGT. The CDR3 reads CASRNDLGEETQYF. The CDR3 coding sequence is TGTGCCAGCAGAAATGATCTAGGGGAAGAGACCCAGTACTTC.

In this sample, this clonotype turned up a few times. This sequence joins TRBV15 and TRBJ2-1; possibly TRBD1 for D (6 bases). The V and J ends lost 0 bases and 7 bases respectively, with 19 bases between them. In germline, CDR1 is LNHNV, CDR2 YYDKDF (reference sequence). The CDR3 runs to 17 residues. DNA for the CDR3: TGTGCCACCAGCAGAGATCGGGTTGGGGGCCGAGGGAATGAGCAGTTCTTC. Translation: CATSRDRVGGRGNEQFF.

The chain recombines TRBV7-6 with TRBJ2-1, with D unresolved. CDR1 is SGHVS and CDR2 is FNYEAQ in the germline V gene. CDR3 length: 16 amino acids. V was trimmed by 1 base and J by 4 bases, leaving 14 bases between them. CDR3 protein: CASSLELTPRYNEQFF. In nucleotides, the CDR3 is TGTGCCAGCAGCTTAGAGTTAACCCCTCGGTACAATGAGCAGTTCTTC.

This chain links TRBV25-1 with TRBJ1-1; D is ambiguous. Germline V lookup: CDR1 MGHDK, CDR2 SYGVNS. Trimming shortened V by 6 bases and J by 1 base, and 15 bases separated the two germline ends. The CDR3 loop spans 15 amino acids. Here the CDR3 reads CASRMTMSPNTEAFF. The DNA for the CDR3 is TGTGCCAGCAGAATGACCATGTCCCCGAACACTGAAGCTTTCTTT.

This clonotype was seen once. V and J are TRBV6-1 and TRBJ2-7, with a possible D match to TRBD1 (5 bases). V lost 6 bases, J lost 5 bases, and 8 bases lay in between. Germline-derived CDR1 and CDR2 are MNHNS and SASEGT. This CDR3 comprises 11 residues. The CDR3 protein is CASRQGNEQYV. Here the CDR3 DNA reads TGTGCCAGCAGGCAGGGTAACGAGCAGTACGTC.

This clonotype occurred a few times. The chain has TRBV7-9 and TRBJ1-6; no clear D gene. CDR3 length: 14 residues. The germline CDR1 and CDR2 sequences are SEHNR and FQNEAQ (reference sequence). V shed 7 bases and J shed 10 bases, with 17 bases lying between them. For the CDR3, the DNA is TGTGCCAGCACCTCTGTATGGAACACCTCACCCCTCCACTTT. It specifies CASTSVWNTSPLHF.

This clonotype was counted many times. The genes are TRBV7-2 and TRBJ2-1; 7 positions agree with TRBD2. CDR3 length: 16 amino acids. Germline assignment: CDR1 SGHTA and CDR2 FQGNSA. V lost 5 bases to trimming and J lost 1 base; unmatched junction nucleotides: 8. Written as DNA, the CDR3 is TGTGCCAGCAGCCCTTGGAGCGGGGTTTCCTACAATGAGCAGTTCTTC. This translates into CASSPWSGVSYNEQFF.

This clonotype was counted between two and nine times. This chain joins TRBV12-3 or TRBV12-4 and TRBJ1-5, with 8 nucleotides matching TRBD1. The CDR3 is made up of 15 amino acids. V shed 6 bases, J shed 6 bases, and the junction held 10 bases outside the gene matches. The CDR3 region is CASSPFDRGGQPQHF. DNA of the CDR3: TGTGCCAGCAGCCCCTTTGACAGGGGAGGTCAGCCCCAGCATTTT.

The CDR3 protein is CASSIDRDNTEAFF. DNA of the CDR3: TGTGCCAGCAGCATCGACAGGGATAACACTGAAGCTTTCTTT. V usage is TRBV7-9 and J usage is TRBJ1-1; 7 bases match TRBD1. The V gene end was trimmed by 5 bases and the J gene end by 2 bases; junction bases not matched to a gene: 5. Germline V lookup: CDR1 SEHNR, CDR2 FQNEAQ (reference sequence). The CDR3 extends over 14 amino acids.

The chain recombines TRBV6-6 with TRBJ1-5; the D gene is possibly TRBD1 (5 bases). With 8 bases removed from V and 7 bases from J, the gap between germline ends came to 12 bases. CDR3 length: 12 residues. CDR1 and CDR2 (germline): MNHNY, SVGAGI (reference sequence). The CDR3 loop reads CASSRVEQPQHF. The CDR3 DNA follows: TGTGCCAGCTCCAGGGTAGAACAGCCCCAGCATTTT.

The chain uses TRBV19 and TRBJ2-7; the D gene is possibly TRBD2 (6 bases). CDR1 and CDR2 (germline): LNHDA, SQIVND (reference sequence). This CDR3 region has 16 residues. Trimming took 1 base from V and 0 from J, leaving 13 bases between them. DNA for the CDR3: TGTGCCAGTAGTATAGGGGGGACTCCCAGCTCCTACGAGCAGTACTTC. Translation gives CASSIGGTPSSYEQYF.

Ten or more counts support this clonotype. J is TRBJ2-3 and V is TRBV25-1; no reliable D call. The CDR3 extends over 13 amino acids. Germline CDR1 is MGHDK and CDR2 is SYGVNS. V was cut by 3 bases and J by 5 bases, with 9 bases left in between. CDR3 region: CASSDQDGDTQYF. CDR3 DNA sequence: TGTGCCAGCAGTGACCAGGACGGAGATACGCAGTATTTT.

This clonotype was found many times. The gene calls are TRBV7-3 and TRBJ2-3; weak D call: TRBD1 (5 bases). Germline lookup yields CDR1 SGHTA and CDR2 FQGTGA. CDR3 size: 13 residues. V dropped 4 bases and J dropped 4 bases, with 9 bases sitting between them. CDR3 nucleotide sequence: TGTGCCAGCAGCTCCCCACAGGCAGATACGCAGTATTTT. Its translation is CASSSPQADTQYF. Filled out from reference TRBV7-3 and TRBJ2-3, the complete variable domain reads GAGVSQTPSNKVTEKGKYVELRCDPISGHTALYWYRQSLGQGPEFLIYFQGTGAADDSGLPNDRFFAVRPEGSVSTLKIQRTERGDSAVYLCASSSPQADTQYFGPGTRLTVL.

This clonotype showed up just a few times. This rearrangement joins TRBV20-1 to TRBJ1-3; D might be TRBD1 (6 bases). The CDR3 extends over 15 amino acids. Germline V gene sequence: CDR1 DFQATT, CDR2 SNEGSKA (reference sequence). Trimming stripped 1 base from V and 3 bases from J, with 13 bases between. DNA for the CDR3: TGCAGTGCTAGAGGTGTCAGGGGATTTGGAAACACCATATATTTT. Translation: CSARGVRGFGNTIYF.